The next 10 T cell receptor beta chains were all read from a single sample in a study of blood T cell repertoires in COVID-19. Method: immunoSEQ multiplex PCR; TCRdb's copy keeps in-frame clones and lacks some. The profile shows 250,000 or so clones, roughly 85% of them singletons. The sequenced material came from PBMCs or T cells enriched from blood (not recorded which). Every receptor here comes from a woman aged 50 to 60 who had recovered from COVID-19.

The CDR3 region is CASGSDRGRAEAFF. In nucleotides, the CDR3 is TGTGCTAGTGGCTCCGACAGGGGAAGAGCTGAAGCTTTCTTT. V gene TRBV12-5 combines with J gene TRBJ1-1; TRBD1 aligns across 8 bases. The CDR3 contains 14 residues. V was pared by 6 bases and J by 6 bases, with 9 bases of the junction left unmatched. CDR1 and CDR2 (germline): LGHNT, FRNRAP.

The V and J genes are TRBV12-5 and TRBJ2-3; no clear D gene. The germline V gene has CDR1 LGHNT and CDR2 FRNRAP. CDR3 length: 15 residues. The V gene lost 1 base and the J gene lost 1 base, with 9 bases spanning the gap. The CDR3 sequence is CASGLARGRTDTQYF. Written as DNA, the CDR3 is TGTGCTAGTGGTTTGGCTAGAGGCCGCACAGATACGCAGTATTTT. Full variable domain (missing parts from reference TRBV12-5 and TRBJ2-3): DARVTQTPRHKVTEMGQEVTMRCQPILGHNTVFWYRQTMMQGLELLAYFRNRAPLDDSGMPKDRFSAEMPDATLATLKIQPSEPRDSAVYFCASGLARGRTDTQYFGPGTRLTVL.

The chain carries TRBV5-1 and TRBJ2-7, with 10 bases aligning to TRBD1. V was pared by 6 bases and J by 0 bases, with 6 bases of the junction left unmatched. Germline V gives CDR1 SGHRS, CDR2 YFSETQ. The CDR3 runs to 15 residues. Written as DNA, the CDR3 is TGCGCCAGCAAGCGTGGGACAGGGGCCTCCTACGAGCAGTACTTC. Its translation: CASKRGTGASYEQYF.

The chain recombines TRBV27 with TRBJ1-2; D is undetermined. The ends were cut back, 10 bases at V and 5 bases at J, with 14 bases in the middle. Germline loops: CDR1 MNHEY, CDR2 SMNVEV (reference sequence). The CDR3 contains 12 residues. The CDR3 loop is CATKTSGYGYTF. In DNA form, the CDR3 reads TGTGCCACCAAGACATCTGGGTATGGCTACACCTTC.

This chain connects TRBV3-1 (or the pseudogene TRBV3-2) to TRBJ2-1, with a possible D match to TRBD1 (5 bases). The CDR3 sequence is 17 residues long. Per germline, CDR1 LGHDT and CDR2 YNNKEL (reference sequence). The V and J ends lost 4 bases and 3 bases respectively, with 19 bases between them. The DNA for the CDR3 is TGTGCCAGCAGCCTAGGGGTCAGTAACTTACACTACAATGAGCAGTTCTTC. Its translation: CASSLGVSNLHYNEQFF.

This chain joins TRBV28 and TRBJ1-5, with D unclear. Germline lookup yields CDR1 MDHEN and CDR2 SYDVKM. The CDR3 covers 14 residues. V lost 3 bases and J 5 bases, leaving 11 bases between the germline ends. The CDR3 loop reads CASSLAVSHQPQHF. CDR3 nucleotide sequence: TGTGCCAGCAGTTTGGCAGTTTCGCATCAGCCCCAGCATTTT.

The CDR3: CASSGGAYNSPLHF. CDR3 nucleotide sequence: TGTGCCAGCAGTGGGGGAGCCTATAATTCACCCCTCCACTTT. This chain connects TRBV2 to TRBJ1-6; no firm D call. CDR1 is SNHLY, CDR2 FYNNEI, per germline. With 4 bases removed from V and 2 bases from J, the gap between germline ends came to 6 bases. CDR3 size: 14 residues.

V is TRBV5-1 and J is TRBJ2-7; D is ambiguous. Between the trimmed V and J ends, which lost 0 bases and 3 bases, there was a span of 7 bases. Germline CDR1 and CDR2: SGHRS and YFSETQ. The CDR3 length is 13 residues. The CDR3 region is CASSLDLSYEQYF. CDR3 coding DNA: TGCGCCAGCAGCTTGGATCTAAGCTACGAGCAGTACTTC.

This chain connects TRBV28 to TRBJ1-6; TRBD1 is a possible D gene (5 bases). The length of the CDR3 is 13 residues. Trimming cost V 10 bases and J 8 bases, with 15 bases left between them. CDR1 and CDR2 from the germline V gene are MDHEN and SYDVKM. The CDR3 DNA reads TGTGCCATGGGGCCAAGCCGTGATTCACCCCTCCACTTT. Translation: CAMGPSRDSPLHF.

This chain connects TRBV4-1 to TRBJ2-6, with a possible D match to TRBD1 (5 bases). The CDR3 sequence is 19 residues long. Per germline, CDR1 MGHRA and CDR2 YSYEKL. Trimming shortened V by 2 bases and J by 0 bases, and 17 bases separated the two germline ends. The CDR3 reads CASSQPTSGHYSGANVLTF. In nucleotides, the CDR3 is TGCGCCAGCAGCCAACCCACTTCCGGACACTACTCTGGGGCCAACGTCCTGACTTTC.